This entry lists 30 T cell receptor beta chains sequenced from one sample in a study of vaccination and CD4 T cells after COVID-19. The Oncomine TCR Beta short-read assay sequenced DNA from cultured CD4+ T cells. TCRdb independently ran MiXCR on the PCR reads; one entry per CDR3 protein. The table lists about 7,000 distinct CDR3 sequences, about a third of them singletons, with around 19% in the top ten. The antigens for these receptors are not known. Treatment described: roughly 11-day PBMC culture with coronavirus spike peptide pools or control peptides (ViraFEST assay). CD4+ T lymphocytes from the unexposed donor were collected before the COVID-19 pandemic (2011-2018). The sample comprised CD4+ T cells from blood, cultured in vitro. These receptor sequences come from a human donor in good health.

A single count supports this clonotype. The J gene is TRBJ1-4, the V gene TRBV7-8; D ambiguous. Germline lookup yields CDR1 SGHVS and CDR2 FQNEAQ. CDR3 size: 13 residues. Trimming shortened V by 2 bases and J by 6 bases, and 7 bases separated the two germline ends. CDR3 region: CASSLTMYEKLFF. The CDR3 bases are TGTGCCAGCAGCTTAACGATGTATGAAAAACTGTTTTTT.

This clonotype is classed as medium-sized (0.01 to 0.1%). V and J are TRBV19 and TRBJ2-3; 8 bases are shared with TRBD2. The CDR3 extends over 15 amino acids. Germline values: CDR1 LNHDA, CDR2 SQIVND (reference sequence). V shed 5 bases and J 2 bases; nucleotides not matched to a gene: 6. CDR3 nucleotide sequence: TGTGCCAGTAGTTCTCGGACTAGCAACACAGATACGCAGTATTTT. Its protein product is CASSSRTSNTDTQYF.

CDR3 protein: CSALGQGGYEQYF. For the CDR3, the DNA is TGCAGTGCTCTGGGACAGGGTGGCTACGAGCAGTACTTC. The V and J genes are TRBV20-1 and TRBJ2-7, with 9 positions matching TRBD1. Germline CDR1 is DFQATT and CDR2 is SNEGSKA (reference sequence). This CDR3 has 13 amino acids. Trimming at V came to 5 bases and at J to 3 bases, leaving 5 bases not matched to a gene.

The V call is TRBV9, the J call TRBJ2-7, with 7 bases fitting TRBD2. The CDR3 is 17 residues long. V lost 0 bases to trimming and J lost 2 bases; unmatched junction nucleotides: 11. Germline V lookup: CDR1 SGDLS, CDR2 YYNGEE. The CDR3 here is CASSVDPRAGATYEQYF. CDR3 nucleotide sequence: TGTGCCAGCAGCGTAGATCCCCGGGCGGGAGCAACCTACGAGCAGTACTTC.

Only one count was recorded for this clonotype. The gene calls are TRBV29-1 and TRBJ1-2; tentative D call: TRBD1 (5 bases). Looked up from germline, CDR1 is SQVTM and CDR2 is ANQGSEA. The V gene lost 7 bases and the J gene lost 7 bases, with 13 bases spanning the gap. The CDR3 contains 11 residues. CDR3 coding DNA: TGCAGCGCCGACGACAGTCGTGGCTACACCTTC. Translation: CSADDSRGYTF.

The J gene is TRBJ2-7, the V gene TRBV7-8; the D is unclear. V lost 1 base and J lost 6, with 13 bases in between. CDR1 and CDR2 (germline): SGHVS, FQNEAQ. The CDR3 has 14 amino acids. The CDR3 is CASSLVIEVREQYF. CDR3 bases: TGTGCCAGCAGCTTAGTTATCGAAGTCCGCGAGCAGTACTTC.

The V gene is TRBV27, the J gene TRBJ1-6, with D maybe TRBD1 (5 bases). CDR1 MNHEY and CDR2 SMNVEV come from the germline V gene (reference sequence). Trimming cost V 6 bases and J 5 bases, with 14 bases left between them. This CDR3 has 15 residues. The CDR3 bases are TGTGCCAGCAGAATCAGGGCAGTCCATAATTCACCCCTCCACTTT. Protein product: CASRIRAVHNSPLHF.

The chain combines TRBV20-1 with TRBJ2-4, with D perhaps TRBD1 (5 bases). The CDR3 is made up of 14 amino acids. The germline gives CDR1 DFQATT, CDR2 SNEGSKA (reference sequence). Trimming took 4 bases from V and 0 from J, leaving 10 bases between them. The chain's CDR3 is CSAKRQIAKNIQYF. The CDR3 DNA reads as TGCAGTGCTAAACGACAGATAGCCAAAAACATTCAGTACTTC.

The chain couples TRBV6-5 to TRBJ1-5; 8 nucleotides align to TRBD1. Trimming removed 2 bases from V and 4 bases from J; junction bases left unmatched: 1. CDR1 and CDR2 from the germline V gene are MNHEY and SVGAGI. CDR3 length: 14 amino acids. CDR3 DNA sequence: TGTGCCAGCAGTTACGGACAGGGTAATCAGCCCCAGCATTTT. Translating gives CASSYGQGNQPQHF.

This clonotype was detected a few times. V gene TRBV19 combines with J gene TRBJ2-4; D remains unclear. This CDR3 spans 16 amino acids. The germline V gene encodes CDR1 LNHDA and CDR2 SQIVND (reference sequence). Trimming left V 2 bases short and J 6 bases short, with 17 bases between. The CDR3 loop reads CASSIPGGIIGNIQYF. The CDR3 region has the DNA TGTGCCAGTAGTATACCGGGCGGCATTATAGGAAACATTCAGTACTTC.

The CDR3 region is CATSRERNFNTEAFF. Here the CDR3 DNA reads TGTGCCACCAGCAGAGAACGCAATTTCAACACTGAAGCTTTCTTT. The chain uses TRBV15 and TRBJ1-1; D not certain. This CDR3 is built from 15 residues. Trimming stripped 0 bases from V and 2 bases from J, with 10 bases between. Looked up from germline, CDR1 is LNHNV and CDR2 is YYDKDF (reference sequence). Drawing the rest from reference TRBV15 and TRBJ1-1, the complete variable domain is DAMVIQNPRYQVTQFGKPVTLSCSQTLNHNVMYWYQQKSSQAPKLLFHYYDKDFNNEADTPDNFQSRRPNTSFCFLDIRSPGLGDTAMYLCATSRERNFNTEAFFGQGTRLTVV.

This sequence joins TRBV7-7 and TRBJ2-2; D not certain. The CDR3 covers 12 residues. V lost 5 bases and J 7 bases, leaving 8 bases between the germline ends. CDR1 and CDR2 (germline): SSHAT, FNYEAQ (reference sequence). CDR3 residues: CASSTSDGELFF. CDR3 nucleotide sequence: TGTGCCAGCAGCACCTCCGACGGGGAGCTGTTTTTT. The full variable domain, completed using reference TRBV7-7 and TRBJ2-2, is GAGVSQSPRYKVTKRGQDVTLRCDPISSHATLYWYQQALGQGPEFLTYFNYEAQPDKSGLPSDRFSAERPEGSISTLTIQRTEQRDSAMYRCASSTSDGELFFGEGSRLTVL.

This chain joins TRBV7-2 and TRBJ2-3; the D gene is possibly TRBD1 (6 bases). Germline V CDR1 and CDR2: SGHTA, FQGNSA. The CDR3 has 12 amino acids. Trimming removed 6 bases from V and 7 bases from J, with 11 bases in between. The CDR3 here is CASSYRENTQYF. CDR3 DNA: TGTGCCAGCAGTTACAGGGAGAATACGCAGTATTTT.

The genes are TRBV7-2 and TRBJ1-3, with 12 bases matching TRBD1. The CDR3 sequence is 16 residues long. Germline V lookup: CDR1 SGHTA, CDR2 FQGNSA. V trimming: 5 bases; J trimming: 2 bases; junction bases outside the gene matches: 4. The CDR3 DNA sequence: TGTGCCAGCAGCAAGGGGACAGGGGGCCCTGGAAACACCATATATTTT. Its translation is CASSKGTGGPGNTIYF.

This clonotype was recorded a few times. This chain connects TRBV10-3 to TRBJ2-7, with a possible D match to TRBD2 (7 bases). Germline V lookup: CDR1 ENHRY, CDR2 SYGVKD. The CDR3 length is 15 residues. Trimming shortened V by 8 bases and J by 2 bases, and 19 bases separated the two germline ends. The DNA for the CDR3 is TGTGCCATCTCACGGGGAGGGGGTGGGACCTACGAGCAGTACTTC. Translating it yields CAISRGGGGTYEQYF.

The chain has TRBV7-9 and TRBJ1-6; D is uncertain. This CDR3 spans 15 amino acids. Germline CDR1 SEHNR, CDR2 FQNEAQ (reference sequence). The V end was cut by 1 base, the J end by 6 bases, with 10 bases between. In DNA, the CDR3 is TGTGCCAGCAGCTTAGAGGGCGGAGCTAATTCACCCCTCCACTTT. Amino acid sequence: CASSLEGGANSPLHF.

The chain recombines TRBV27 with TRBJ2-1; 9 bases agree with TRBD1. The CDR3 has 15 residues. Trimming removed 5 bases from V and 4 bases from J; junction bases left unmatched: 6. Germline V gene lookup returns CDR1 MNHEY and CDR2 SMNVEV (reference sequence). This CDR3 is CASSPLGQGYNEQFF. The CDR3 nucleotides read TGTGCCAGCAGTCCCCTGGGACAGGGATACAATGAGCAGTTCTTC.

The CDR3 DNA follows: TGCAGTGCTAGAGGACAGGGGATCGGGGAGCTGTTTTTT. It translates to CSARGQGIGELFF. The chain recombines TRBV20-1 with TRBJ2-2; 8 positions agree with TRBD1. The germline V gene encodes CDR1 DFQATT and CDR2 SNEGSKA (reference sequence). The junction had 2 bases not matched to a gene; V was cut back by 1 base and J by 7 bases. This CDR3 has 13 residues.

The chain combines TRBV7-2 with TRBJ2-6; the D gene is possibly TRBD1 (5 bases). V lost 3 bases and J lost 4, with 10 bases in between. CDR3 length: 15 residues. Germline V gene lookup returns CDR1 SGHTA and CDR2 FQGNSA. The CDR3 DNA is TGTGCCAGCAGCTTCCAGGGTTTGGGGGCCAACGTCCTGACTTTC. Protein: CASSFQGLGANVLTF.

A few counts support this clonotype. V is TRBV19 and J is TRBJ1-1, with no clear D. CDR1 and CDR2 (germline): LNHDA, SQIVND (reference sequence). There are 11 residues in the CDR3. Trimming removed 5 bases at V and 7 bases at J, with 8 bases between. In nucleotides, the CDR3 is TGTGCCAGTAGTTTAAAATATGAAGCTTTCTTT. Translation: CASSLKYEAFF.

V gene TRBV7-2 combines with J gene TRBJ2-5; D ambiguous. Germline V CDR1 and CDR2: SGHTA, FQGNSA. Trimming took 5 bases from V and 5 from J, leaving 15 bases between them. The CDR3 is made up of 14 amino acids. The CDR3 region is CASSRRSAQETQYF. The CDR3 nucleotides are TGTGCCAGCAGCCGGAGAAGTGCCCAGGAGACCCAGTACTTC.

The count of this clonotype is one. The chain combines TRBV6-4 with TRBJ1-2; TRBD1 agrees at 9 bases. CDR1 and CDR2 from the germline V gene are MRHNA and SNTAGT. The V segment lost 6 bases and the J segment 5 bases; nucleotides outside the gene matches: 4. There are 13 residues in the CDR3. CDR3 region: CASRPGQGYGYTF. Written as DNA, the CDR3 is TGTGCCAGCAGGCCGGGACAGGGATATGGCTACACCTTC.

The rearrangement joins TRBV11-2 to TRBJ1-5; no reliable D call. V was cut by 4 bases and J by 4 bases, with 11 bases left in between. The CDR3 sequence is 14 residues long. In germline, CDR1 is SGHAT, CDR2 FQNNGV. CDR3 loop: CASSSMMGNQPQHF. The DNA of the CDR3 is TGTGCCAGCAGCTCTATGATGGGGAATCAGCCCCAGCATTTT.

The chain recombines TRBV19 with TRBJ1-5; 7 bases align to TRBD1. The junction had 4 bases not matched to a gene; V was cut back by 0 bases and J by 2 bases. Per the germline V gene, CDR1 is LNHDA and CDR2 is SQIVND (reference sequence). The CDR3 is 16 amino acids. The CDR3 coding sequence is TGTGCCAGTAGTATAGAGCTCGGGACAGGCAATCAGCCCCAGCATTTT. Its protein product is CASSIELGTGNQPQHF. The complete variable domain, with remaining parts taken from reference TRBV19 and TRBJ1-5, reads DGGITQSPKYLFRKEGQNVTLSCEQNLNHDAMYWYRQDPGQGLRLIYYSQIVNDFQKGDIAEGYSVSREKKESFPLTVTSAQKNPTAFYLCASSIELGTGNQPQHFGDGTRLSIL.

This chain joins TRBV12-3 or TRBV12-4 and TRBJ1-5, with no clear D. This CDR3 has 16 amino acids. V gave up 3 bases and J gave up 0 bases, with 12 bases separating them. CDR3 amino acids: CASSFMAGDSNQPQHF. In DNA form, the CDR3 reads TGTGCCAGCAGTTTTATGGCGGGTGATAGCAATCAGCCCCAGCATTTT.

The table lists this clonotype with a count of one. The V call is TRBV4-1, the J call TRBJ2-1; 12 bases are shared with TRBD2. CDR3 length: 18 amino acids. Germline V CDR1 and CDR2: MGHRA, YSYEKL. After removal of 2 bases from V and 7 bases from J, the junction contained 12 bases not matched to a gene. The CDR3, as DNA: TGCGCCAGCAGCCAACAAGGAGGAGGACTAGCGGGAATAAATGAGCAGTTCTTC. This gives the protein CASSQQGGGLAGINEQFF.

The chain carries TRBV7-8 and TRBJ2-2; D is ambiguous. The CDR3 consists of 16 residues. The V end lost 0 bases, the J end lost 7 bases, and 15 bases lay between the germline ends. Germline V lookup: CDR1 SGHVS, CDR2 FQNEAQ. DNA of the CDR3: TGTGCCAGCAGCTTAGCGCAGGCGGCCGGCATCGGGGAGCTGTTTTTT. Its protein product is CASSLAQAAGIGELFF.

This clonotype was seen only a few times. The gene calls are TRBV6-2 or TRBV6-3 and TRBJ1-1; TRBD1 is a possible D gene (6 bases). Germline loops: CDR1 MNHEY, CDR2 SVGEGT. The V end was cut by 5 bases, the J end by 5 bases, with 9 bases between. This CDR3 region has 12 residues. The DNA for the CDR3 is TGTGCCAGCAGTGCAGGGGTAACTGAAGCTTTCTTT. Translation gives CASSAGVTEAFF.

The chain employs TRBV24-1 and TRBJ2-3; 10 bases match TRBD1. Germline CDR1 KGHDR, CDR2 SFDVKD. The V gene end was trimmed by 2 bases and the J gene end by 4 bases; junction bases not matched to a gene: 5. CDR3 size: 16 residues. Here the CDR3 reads CATSDYRDRGPDTQYF. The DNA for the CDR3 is TGTGCCACCAGTGATTATAGGGACAGGGGACCAGATACGCAGTATTTT.

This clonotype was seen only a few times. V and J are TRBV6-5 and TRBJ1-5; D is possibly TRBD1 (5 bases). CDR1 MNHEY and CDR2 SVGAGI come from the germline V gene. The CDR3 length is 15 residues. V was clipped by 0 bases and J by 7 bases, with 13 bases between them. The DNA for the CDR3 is TGTGCCAGCAGTTACTCGATGGGACGGGGCCAGCCCCAGCATTTT. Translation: CASSYSMGRGQPQHF.